This TCR beta chain was documented in a study of cytomegalovirus exposure and HLA in healthy donors. This clone was seen only once. Trimming removed 5 bases at V and 7 bases at J, with 14 bases between. Germline CDR1 GTSNPN, CDR2 SVGIG (reference sequence). This CDR3 region has 12 residues. The data were produced by immunoSEQ multiplex PCR, yet TCRdb's version contains in-frame clones alone and is incomplete. This table has tens of thousands of clones, around 96% appearing once. The sequence was collected from a man younger than 35 in good health and CMV-seronegative. The sequenced sample consisted of PBMCs. The chain recombines TRBV30 with TRBJ1-2; maybe TRBD1 (6 bases). CDR3 sequence (DNA): TGTGCCTGGGGGGGCCCCTCGGGTGGCTACACCTTC. It translates to CAWGGPSGGYTF.